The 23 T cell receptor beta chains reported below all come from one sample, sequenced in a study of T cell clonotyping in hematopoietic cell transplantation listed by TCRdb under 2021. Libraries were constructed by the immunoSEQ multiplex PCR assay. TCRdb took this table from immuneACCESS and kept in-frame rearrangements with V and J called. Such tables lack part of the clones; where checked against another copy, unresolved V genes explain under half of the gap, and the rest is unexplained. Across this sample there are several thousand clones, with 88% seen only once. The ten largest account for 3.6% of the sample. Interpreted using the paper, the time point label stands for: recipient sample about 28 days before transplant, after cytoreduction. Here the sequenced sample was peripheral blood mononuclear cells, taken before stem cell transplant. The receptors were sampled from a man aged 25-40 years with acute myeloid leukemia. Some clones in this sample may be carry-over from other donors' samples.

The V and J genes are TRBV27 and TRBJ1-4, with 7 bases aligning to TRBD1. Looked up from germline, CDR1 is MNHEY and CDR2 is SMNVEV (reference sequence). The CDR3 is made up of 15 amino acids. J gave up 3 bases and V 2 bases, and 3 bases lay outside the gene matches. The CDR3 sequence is CASSLRGLSNEKLFF. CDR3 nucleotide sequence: TGTGCCAGCAGTTTAAGGGGGCTCTCTAATGAAAAACTGTTTTTT.

The CDR3 DNA is TGTGCCAGCAGCGTCAGCGGGAGGGACTACAATGAGCAGTTCTTC. Translating it yields CASSVSGRDYNEQFF. The V call is TRBV9, the J call TRBJ2-1; 10 bases map to TRBD2. Germline V gene data show CDR1 as SGDLS and CDR2 as YYNGEE. J gave up 3 bases and V 2 bases, and 2 bases lay outside the gene matches. This CDR3 region has 15 residues.

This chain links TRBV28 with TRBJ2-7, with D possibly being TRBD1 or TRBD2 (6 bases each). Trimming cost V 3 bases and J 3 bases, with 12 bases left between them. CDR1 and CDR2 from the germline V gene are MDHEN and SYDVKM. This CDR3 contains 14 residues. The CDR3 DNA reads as TGTGCCAGCAGTTTGGGGGGACAACTCTACGAGCAGTACTTC. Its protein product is CASSLGGQLYEQYF.

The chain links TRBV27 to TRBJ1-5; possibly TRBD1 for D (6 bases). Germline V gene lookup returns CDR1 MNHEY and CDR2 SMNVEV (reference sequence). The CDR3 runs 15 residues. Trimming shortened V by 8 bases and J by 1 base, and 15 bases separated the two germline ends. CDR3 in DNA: TGTGCCAGCTGGGGGGGCCTGGGAAGCAATCAGCCCCAGCATTTT. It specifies CASWGGLGSNQPQHF.

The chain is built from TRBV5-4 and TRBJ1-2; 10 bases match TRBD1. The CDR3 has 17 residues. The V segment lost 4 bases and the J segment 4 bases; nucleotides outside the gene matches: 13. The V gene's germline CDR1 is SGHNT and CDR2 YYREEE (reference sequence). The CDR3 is CASSMRGTGEIGYGYTF. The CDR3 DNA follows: TGTGCCAGCAGCATGCGCGGGACAGGGGAGATAGGCTATGGCTACACCTTC.

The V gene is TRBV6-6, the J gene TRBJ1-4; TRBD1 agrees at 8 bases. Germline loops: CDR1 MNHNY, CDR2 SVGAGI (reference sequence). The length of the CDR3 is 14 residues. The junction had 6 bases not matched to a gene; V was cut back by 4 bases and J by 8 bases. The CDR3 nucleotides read TGTGCCAGCAGTTCCCCCACAGGGGGAGAAAAACTGTTTTTT. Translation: CASSSPTGGEKLFF.

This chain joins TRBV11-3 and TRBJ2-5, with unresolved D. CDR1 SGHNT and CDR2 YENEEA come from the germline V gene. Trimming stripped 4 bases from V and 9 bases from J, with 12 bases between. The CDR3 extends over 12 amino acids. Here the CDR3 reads CASSSRRPSQYF. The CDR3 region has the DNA TGTGCCAGCAGCTCACGTCGGCCGTCCCAGTACTTC.

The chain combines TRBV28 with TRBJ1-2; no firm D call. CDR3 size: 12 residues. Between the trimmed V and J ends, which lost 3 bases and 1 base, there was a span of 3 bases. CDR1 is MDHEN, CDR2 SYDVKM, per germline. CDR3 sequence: CASSLGNYGYTF. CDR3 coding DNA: TGTGCCAGCAGTTTGGGTAACTATGGCTACACCTTC.

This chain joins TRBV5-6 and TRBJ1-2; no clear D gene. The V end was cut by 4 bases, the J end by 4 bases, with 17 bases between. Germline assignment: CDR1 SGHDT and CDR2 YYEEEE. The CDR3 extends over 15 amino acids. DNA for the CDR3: TGTGCCAGCAGCCGAAGGGAGGGAGGGCCCTATGGCTACACCTTC. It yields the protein CASSRREGGPYGYTF.

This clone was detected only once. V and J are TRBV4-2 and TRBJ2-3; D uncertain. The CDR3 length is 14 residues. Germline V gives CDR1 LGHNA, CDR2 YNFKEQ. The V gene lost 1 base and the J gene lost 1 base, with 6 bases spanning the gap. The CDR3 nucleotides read TGTGCCAGCAGCCAAGGCGCCCGCACAGATACGCAGTATTTT. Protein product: CASSQGARTDTQYF.

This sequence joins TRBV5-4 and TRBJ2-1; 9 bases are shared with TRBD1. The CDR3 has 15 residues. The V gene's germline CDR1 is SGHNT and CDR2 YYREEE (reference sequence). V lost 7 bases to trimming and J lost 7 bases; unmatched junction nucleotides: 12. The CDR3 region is CASANQGTGRNEQFF. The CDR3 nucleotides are TGTGCCAGCGCTAACCAAGGGACAGGGAGAAATGAGCAGTTCTTC.

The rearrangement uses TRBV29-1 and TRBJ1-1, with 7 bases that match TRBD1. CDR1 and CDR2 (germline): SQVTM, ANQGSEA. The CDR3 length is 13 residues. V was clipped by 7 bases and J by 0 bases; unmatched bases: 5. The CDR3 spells CSARQGLNTEAFF. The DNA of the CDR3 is TGCAGCGCCCGACAGGGCCTGAACACTGAAGCTTTCTTT.

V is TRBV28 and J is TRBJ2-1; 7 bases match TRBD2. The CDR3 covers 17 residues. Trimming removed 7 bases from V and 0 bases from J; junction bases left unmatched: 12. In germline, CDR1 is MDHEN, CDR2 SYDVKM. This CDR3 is CASTSGGDRSSYNEQFF. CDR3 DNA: TGTGCCAGCACCTCGGGGGGTGACAGAAGCTCCTACAATGAGCAGTTCTTC.

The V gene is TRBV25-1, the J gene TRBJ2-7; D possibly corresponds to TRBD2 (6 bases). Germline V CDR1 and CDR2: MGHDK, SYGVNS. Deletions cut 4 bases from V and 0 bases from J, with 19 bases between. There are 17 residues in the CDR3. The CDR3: CASSGSAGGISSYEQYF. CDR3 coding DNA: TGTGCCAGCAGTGGGTCCGCTGGGGGGATAAGCTCCTACGAGCAGTACTTC.

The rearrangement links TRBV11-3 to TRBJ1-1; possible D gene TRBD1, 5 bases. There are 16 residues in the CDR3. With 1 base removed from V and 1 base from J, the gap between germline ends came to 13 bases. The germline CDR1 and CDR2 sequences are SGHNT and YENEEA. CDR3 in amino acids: CASSLVSGPPNTEAFF. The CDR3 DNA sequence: TGTGCCAGCAGCTTAGTTTCGGGGCCCCCGAACACTGAAGCTTTCTTT.

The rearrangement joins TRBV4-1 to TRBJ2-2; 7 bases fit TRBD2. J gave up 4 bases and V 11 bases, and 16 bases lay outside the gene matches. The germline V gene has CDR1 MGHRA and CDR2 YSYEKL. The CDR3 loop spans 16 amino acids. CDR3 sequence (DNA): TGCGCCGCCTCAGCGGGATTACGGGGACTCACCGGGGAGCTGTTTTTT. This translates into CAASAGLRGLTGELFF.

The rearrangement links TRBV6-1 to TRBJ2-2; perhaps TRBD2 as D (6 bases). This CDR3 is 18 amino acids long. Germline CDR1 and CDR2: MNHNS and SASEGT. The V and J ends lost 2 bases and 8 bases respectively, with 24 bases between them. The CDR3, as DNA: TGTGCCAGCAGTGAAATGGGCGGGATGGAGGGTTGGTCTGGGGAGCTGTTTTTT. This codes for CASSEMGGMEGWSGELFF.

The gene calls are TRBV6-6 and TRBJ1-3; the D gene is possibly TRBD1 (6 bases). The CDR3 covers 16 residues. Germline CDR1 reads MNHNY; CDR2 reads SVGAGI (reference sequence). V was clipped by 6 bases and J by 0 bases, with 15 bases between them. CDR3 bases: TGTGCCAGCAGCATCGACAGGCCGAGCTCTGGAAACACCATATATTTT. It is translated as CASSIDRPSSGNTIYF.

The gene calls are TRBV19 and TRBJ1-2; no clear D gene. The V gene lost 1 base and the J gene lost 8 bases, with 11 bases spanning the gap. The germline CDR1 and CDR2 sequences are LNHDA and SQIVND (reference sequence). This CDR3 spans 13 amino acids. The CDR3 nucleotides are TGTGCCAGTAGTATAGCCAGGACGGGGGGCTACACCTTC. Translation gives CASSIARTGGYTF. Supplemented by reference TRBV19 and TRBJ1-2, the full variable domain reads DGGITQSPKYLFRKEGQNVTLSCEQNLNHDAMYWYRQDPGQGLRLIYYSQIVNDFQKGDIAEGYSVSREKKESFPLTVTSAQKNPTAFYLCASSIARTGGYTFGSGTRLTVV.

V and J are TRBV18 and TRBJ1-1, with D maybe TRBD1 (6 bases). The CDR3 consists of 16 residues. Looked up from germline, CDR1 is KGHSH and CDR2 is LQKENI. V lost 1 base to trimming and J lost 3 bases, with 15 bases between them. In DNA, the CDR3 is TGTGCCAGCTCACCACGAAGCCAGGGGTTCGACACTGAAGCTTTCTTT. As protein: CASSPRSQGFDTEAFF.

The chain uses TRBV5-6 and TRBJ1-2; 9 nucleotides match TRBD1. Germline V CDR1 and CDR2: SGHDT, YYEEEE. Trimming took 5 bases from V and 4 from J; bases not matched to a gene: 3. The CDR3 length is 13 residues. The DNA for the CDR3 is TGTGCCAGCAGTGGACAGGGGAGCTATGGCTACACCTTC. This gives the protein CASSGQGSYGYTF.

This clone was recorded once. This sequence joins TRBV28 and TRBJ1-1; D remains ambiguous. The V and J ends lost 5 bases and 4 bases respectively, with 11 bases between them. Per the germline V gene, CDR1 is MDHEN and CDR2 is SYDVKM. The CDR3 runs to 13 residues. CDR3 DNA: TGTGCCAGCAGTCGATTAGCCCCCACTGAAGCTTTCTTT. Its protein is CASSRLAPTEAFF. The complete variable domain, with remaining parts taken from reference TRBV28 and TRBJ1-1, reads DVKVTQSSRYLVKRTGEKVFLECVQDMDHENMFWYRQDPGLGLRLIYFSYDVKMKEKGDIPEGYSVSREKKERFSLILESASTNQTSMYLCASSRLAPTEAFFGQGTRLTVV.

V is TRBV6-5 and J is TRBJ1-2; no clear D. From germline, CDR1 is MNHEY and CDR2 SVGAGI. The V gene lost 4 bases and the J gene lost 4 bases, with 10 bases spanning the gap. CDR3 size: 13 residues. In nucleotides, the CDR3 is TGTGCCAGCAGTTGTGCCAACTGCTATGGCTACACCTTC. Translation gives CASSCANCYGYTF.